A selection of T cell receptor beta chains follows, all from one sample in a study of T cell responses to AZD1222 COVID-19 vaccine. Profiled with immunoSEQ multiplex PCR; TCRdb holds only in-frame clones, not every one. Of 140,000 to 150,000 clones listed, 85% to 95% were seen once; the top ten hold approximately 2.7%. The sample here was peripheral blood, taken on day 0 of MenACWY control vaccination. The source is an adult in good health. Each CDR3 is given with its conserved first and last residue. D genes are given only for firm matches. Not all rows give a size; the values are once, few, many and, for expanded clones, a class.

clone size	D gene	V gene	J gene	CDR3 DNA	CDR3 protein
-	TRBD1	TRBV4-1	TRBJ2-7	TGCGCCAGCAGCCAAGACGGACAGGGGGCTAGTTACGAGCAGTACTTC	CASSQDGQGASYEQYF
-	-	TRBV5-1	TRBJ1-1	TGCGCCAGCAGCCCCACGGGGGCCACTGAAGCTTTCTTT	CASSPTGATEAFF
-	-	TRBV4-1	TRBJ1-2	TGCGCCAGCAGCCAAGAAGTCATGGGGGGCTACACCTTC	CASSQEVMGGYTF
-	TRBD1	TRBV7-8	TRBJ1-4	TGTGCCAGCAGCCGGGGGACAGGTATTGCCGAAAAACTGTTTTTT	CASSRGTGIAEKLFF
-	-	TRBV5-1	TRBJ2-7	TGCGCCAGCAGCTTGGCCGGGCAGAGAGGCTCCTACGAGCAGTACTTC	CASSLAGQRGSYEQYF
-	-	TRBV10-3	TRBJ1-2	TGTGCCATCAGACCCAGGGACCCCTCCACTAGCTACACCTTC	CAIRPRDPSTSYTF
-	TRBD1	TRBV27	TRBJ1-6	TGTGCCAGCAGTCCGACAGGGAGCTCCTATAATTCACCCCTCCACTTT	CASSPTGSSYNSPLHF
-	-	TRBV6-5	TRBJ1-2	TGTGCCAGCACCCCCAGACGGGACGATGTATGGAGCTACACCTTC	CASTPRRDDVWSYTF
-	-	TRBV12-3/TRBV12-4	TRBJ2-7	TGTGCCAGCCGATTGAGGCCGATGGGCGAGCAGTACTTC	CASRLRPMGEQYF
-	-	TRBV5-1	TRBJ1-1	TGCGCCAGCAGCTTCTGGGAGGGTAGCACTGAAGCTTTCTTT	CASSFWEGSTEAFF
-	-	TRBV5-4	TRBJ1-2	TGTGCCAGCAGCTTCGTGGAGACCTCGGGGGGCTACACCTTC	CASSFVETSGGYTF
-	TRBD1	TRBV6-5	TRBJ2-5	TGTGCCAGCAGTTACCCCGGACAGGGCCAGTACTTC	CASSYPGQGQYF
few	TRBD1	TRBV4-1	TRBJ1-2	TGCGCCAGCAGCCAAGCACCCAGGGACAGAAGGGGGCCTAACTATGGCTACACCTTC	CASSQAPRDRRGPNYGYTF
few	-	TRBV7-8	TRBJ1-2	TGTGCCAGCAGCTTAGCCAGGACATGGTATGGCTACACCTTC	CASSLARTWYGYTF
-	-	TRBV6-5	TRBJ1-1	TGTGCCAGCAGTGACTCAGGGAGGTACACTGAAGCTTTCTTT	CASSDSGRYTEAFF
-	-	TRBV18	TRBJ1-1	TGTGCCAGCTCACGCGAGACAGAAGACACTGAAGCTTTCTTT	CASSRETEDTEAFF
-	TRBD1	TRBV7-8	TRBJ1-4	TGTGCCAGCAGCGTGGGGACAGGGATTAATGAAAAACTGTTTTTT	CASSVGTGINEKLFF
-	-	TRBV5-6	TRBJ2-7	TGTGCCAGCAGCATGACGGACTACTACGAGCAGTACTTC	CASSMTDYYEQYF
-	TRBD1	TRBV10-3	TRBJ2-5	TGTGCCATCAGTGAGTCCGGACAGGGGTCGCAGGAGACCCAGTACTTC	CAISESGQGSQETQYF
-	-	TRBV3-1/TRBV3-2	TRBJ1-2	TGTGCCAGCAGCTACAGATCCTATGGCTACACCTTC	CASSYRSYGYTF
once	-	TRBV7-9	TRBJ2-1	TGTGCCAGCAGCTTACTCCGGGCCCCCGAGAATGAGCAGTTCTTC	CASSLLRAPENEQFF
-	TRBD2	TRBV7-8	TRBJ2-5	TGTGCCAGCAGCTTAGGGGTAGCGGGGGGGAGAAAGACCCAGTACTTC	CASSLGVAGGRKTQYF
-	-	TRBV6-5	TRBJ1-2	TGTGCCAGCGGCAGCCCGGGCTATGGCTACACCTTC	CASGSPGYGYTF
-	-	TRBV5-1	TRBJ2-1	TGCGCCAGCAGCTTGGCTCAGACCTACAATGAGCAGTTCTTC	CASSLAQTYNEQFF
-	-	TRBV24-1	TRBJ2-2	TGTGCCACCAGTATGAGCAGCAACACCGGGGAGCTGTTTTTT	CATSMSSNTGELFF
once	-	TRBV28	TRBJ2-7	TGTGCCAGCAGAACTATTGGCGGGGGCTTCTCCTACGAGCAGTACTTC	CASRTIGGGFSYEQYF
-	TRBD1	TRBV4-1	TRBJ2-2	TGCGCCAGCAGCCAAGAGAGGACAGGGGGCTGGGCCGGGGAGCTGTTTTTT	CASSQERTGGWAGELFF
-	-	TRBV25-1	TRBJ2-7	TGTGCCAGCAGCCTGAGCGGAGGGGTAAGTGGCGAGCAGTACTTC	CASSLSGGVSGEQYF
-	TRBD1	TRBV11-2	TRBJ2-2	TGTGCCAGCAGCTACCCGGGACAGGACACCGGGGAGCTGTTTTTT	CASSYPGQDTGELFF
-	-	TRBV6-5	TRBJ1-4	TGTGCCAGCAGTCTAGGAGCGGCACCTAATGAAAAACTGTTTTTT	CASSLGAAPNEKLFF
-	-	TRBV15	TRBJ2-6	TGTGCCACCAGCGGCGATACAGGCTCTGGGGCCAACGTCCTGACTTTC	CATSGDTGSGANVLTF
-	TRBD1	TRBV2	TRBJ1-5	TGTGCCAGCCAAGGACAGGGAGATCAGCCCCAGCATTTT	CASQGQGDQPQHF
-	-	TRBV18	TRBJ1-6	TGTGCCAGCTCACCTCAGGAGAATTCACCCCTCCACTTT	CASSPQENSPLHF
-	TRBD2	TRBV3-1/TRBV3-2	TRBJ2-2	TGTGCCAGCAGCCAATTCAGCGGGATCGGGGAGCTGTTTTTT	CASSQFSGIGELFF
-	-	TRBV1	TRBJ2-7	TGCACCAGCAATGAGCGGGAGGGCCCCAACGAGCAGTACTTC	CTSNEREGPNEQYF
-	-	TRBV6-5	TRBJ1-1	TGTGCCAGCAGCTCCACTGACAGGAGACAAGCTTTCTTT	CASSSTDRRQAFF
-	-	TRBV13	TRBJ2-2	TGTGCCAGCAGCAGCGAACTAGAGGCCGGGGAGCTGTTTTTT	CASSSELEAGELFF
-	-	TRBV10-1	TRBJ1-1	TGCGCCAGCAGTGAGTCGACTCTTCGGAGGAACACTGAAGCTTTCTTT	CASSESTLRRNTEAFF
-	-	TRBV18	TRBJ1-2	TGTGCCAGCTCGGGCCGGGGGGATGGCTACACCTTC	CASSGRGDGYTF
-	-	TRBV4-1	TRBJ2-6	TGCGCCAGCAGCCAAGAGGCCCCCCTCTACTCTGGGGCCAACGTCCTGACTTTC	CASSQEAPLYSGANVLTF
few	-	TRBV7-9	TRBJ2-7	TGTGCCAGCAGCCCCCCGGGGGAGCAGTACTTC	CASSPPGEQYF
-	-	TRBV11-3	TRBJ1-3	TGTGCCAGCAGTGCCGACGTTGGAAACACCATATATTTT	CASSADVGNTIYF
-	TRBD1	TRBV19	TRBJ1-1	TGTGCCAGTAGTTTCCCCCAGGGGGCGAACACTGAAGCTTTCTTT	CASSFPQGANTEAFF
-	-	TRBV19	TRBJ2-5	TGTGCCAGTAGTATGGCAGGGCCAGAGACCCAGTACTTC	CASSMAGPETQYF
-	-	TRBV27	TRBJ1-4	TGTGCCAGCAGTGGCCTTGGTGCTGACGATGAAAAACTGTTTTTT	CASSGLGADDEKLFF
few	TRBD1	TRBV5-5	TRBJ1-2	TGTGCCAGCAGCCCCGGGAGGGACAGGGGTGGCTATGGCTACACCTTC	CASSPGRDRGGYGYTF
-	TRBD1	TRBV13	TRBJ2-7	TGTGCCAGCAGCTTCAGGGGGCAAACCACCTACGAGCAGTACTTC	CASSFRGQTTYEQYF
-	-	TRBV9	TRBJ2-7	TGTGCCAGCAGCGTACGAGCTAGCTCCTACGAGCAGTACTTC	CASSVRASSYEQYF
-	-	TRBV27	TRBJ1-5	TGTGCCAGCAGTCGGTTGGGGGAGTTTAGGGGCAATCAGCCCCAGCATTTT	CASSRLGEFRGNQPQHF
-	TRBD1	TRBV27	TRBJ1-2	TGTGCCAGCTCCACCGGGACAGGGGCTTTGTGGCGGGATGGCTACACCTTC	CASSTGTGALWRDGYTF
-	TRBD2	TRBV19	TRBJ2-2	TGTGCCTCTCAAAGGGAAAGCGGGAGGCCCGGGGAGCTGTTTTTT	CASQRESGRPGELFF
-	-	TRBV7-2	TRBJ1-5	TGTGCCAGCAGCCATAACGGGGGGAATCAGCCCCAGCATTTT	CASSHNGGNQPQHF
once	TRBD1	TRBV11-2	TRBJ1-1	TGTGCCAGCAGCTTCCAGGGGGGGTCGGGCGCTGAAGCTTTCTTT	CASSFQGGSGAEAFF
-	TRBD1	TRBV10-3	TRBJ1-2	TGTGCCATCACCGGGACAGGGAACTATGGCTACACCTTC	CAITGTGNYGYTF
-	TRBD1	TRBV24-1	TRBJ1-2	TGTGCCACCAGTGCTAGGGGGCAAGGCTACACCTTC	CATSARGQGYTF
-	-	TRBV27	TRBJ1-6	TGTGCCAGCAGTCGAGGGACAACATATAATTCACCCCTCCACTTT	CASSRGTTYNSPLHF
-	-	TRBV5-1	TRBJ1-4	TGCGCCAGCAGCTTGGGACAAATTGCAACTAATGAAAAACTGTTTTTT	CASSLGQIATNEKLFF
-	-	TRBV5-4	TRBJ2-1	TGTGCCAGCAGCGAGAGGGAACCCTACAATGAGCAGTTCTTC	CASSEREPYNEQFF
-	-	TRBV15	TRBJ2-1	TGTGCCACCAGCAGAGAAGGTATGGTAGCATCGGATGAGCAGTTCTTC	CATSREGMVASDEQFF
once	-	TRBV28	TRBJ1-4	TGTGCCAGCAGCGGACAGCTCCTTAATGAAAAACTGTTTTTT	CASSGQLLNEKLFF